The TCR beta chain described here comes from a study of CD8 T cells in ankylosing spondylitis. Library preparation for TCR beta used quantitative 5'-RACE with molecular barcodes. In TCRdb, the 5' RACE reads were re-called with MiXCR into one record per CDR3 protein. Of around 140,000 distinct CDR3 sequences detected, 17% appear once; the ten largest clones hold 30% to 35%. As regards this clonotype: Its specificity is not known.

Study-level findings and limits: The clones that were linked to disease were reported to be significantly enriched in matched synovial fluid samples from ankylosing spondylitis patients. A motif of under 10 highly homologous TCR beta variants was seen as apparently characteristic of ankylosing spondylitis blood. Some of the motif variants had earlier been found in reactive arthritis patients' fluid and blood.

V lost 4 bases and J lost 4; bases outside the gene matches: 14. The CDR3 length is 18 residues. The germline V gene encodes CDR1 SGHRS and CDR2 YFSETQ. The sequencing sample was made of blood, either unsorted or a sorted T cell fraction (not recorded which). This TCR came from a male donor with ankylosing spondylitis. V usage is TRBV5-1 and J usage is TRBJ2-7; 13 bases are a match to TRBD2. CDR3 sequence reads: CASSPPPGLAGSSYEQYF. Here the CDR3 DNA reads TGCGCCAGCAGCCCGCCCCCGGGACTAGCGGGATCTTCTTACGAGCAGTACTTC.